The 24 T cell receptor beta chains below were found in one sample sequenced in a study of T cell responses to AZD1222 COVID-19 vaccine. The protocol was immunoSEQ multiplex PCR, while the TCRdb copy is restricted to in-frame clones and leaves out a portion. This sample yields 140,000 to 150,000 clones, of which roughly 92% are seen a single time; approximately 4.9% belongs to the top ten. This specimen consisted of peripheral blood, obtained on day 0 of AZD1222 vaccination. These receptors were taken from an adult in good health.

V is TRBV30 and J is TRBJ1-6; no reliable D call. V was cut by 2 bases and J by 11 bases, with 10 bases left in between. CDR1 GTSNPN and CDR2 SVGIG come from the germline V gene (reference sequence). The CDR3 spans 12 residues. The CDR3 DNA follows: TGTGCCTGGAGTCGAGAGGGTACACCCCTCCACTTT. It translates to CAWSREGTPLHF.

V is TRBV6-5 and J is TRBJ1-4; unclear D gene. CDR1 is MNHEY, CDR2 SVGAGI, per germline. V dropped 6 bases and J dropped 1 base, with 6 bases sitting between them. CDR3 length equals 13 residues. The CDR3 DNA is TGTGCCAGCAGGGGTGGAACTAATGAAAAACTGTTTTTT. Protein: CASRGGTNEKLFF.

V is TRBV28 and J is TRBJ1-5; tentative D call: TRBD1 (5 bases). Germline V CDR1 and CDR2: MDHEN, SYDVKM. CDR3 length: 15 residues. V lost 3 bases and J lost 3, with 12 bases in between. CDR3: CASSFIGASNQPQHF. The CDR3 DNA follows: TGTGCCAGCAGTTTCATCGGGGCTTCCAATCAGCCCCAGCATTTT.

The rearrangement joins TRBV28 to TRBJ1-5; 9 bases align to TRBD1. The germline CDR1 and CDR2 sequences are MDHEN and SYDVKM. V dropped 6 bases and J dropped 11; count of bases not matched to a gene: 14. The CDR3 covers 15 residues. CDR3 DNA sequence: TGTGCCAGCAGCAAATACAGGGGGCGAGGGGCAGCCCAGCATTTT. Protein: CASSKYRGRGAAQHF.

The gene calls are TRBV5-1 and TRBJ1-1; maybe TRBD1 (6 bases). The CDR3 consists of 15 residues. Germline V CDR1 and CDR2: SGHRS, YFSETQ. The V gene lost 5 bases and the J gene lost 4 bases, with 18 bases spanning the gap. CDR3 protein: CASRQRGAFLTEAFF. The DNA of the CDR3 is TGCGCCAGCAGACAGAGGGGGGCTTTTCTCACTGAAGCTTTCTTT.

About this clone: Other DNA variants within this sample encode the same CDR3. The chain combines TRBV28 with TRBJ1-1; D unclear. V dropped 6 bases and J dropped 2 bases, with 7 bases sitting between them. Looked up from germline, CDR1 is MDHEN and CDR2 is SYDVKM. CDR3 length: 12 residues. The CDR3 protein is CASSLFNTEAFF. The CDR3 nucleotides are TGTGCCAGCAGCCTATTTAACACTGAAGCTTTCTTT.

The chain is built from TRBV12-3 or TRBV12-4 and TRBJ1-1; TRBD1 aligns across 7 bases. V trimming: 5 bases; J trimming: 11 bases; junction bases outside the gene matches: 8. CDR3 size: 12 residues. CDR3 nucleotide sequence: TGTGCCAGCAGTATAAGGGGGCGTGGGGCTTTCTTT. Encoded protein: CASSIRGRGAFF.

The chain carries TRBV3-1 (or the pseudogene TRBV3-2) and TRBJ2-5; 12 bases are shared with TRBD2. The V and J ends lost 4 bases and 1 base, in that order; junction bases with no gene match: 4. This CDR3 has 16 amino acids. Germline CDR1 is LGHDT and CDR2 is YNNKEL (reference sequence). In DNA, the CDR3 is TGTGCCAGCAGCCGAGGACTAGCGGGGCTCCAAGAGACCCAGTACTTC. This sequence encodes CASSRGLAGLQETQYF.

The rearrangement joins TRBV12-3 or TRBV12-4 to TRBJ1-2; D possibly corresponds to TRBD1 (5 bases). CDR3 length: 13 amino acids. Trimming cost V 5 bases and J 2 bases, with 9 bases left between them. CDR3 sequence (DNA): TGTGCCAGCAGTCCGACAGCGAACTATGGCTACACCTTC. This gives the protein CASSPTANYGYTF.

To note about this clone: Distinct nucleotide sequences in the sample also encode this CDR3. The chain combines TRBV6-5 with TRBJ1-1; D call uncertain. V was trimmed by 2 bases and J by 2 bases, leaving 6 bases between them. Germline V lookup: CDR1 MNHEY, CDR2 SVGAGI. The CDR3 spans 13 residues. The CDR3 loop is CASSYRGNTEAFF. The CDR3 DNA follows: TGTGCCAGCAGTTACCGGGGAAACACTGAAGCTTTCTTT.

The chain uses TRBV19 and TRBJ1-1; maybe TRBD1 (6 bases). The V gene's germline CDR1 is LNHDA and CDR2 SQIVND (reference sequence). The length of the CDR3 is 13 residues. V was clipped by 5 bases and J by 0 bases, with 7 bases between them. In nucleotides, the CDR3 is TGTGCCAGTAGTCCAGGGGTGAACACTGAAGCTTTCTTT. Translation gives CASSPGVNTEAFF.

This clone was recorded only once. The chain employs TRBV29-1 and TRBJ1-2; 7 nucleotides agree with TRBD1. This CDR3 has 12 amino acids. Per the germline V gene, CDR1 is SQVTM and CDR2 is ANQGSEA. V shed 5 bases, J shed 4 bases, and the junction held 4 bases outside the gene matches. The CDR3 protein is CSVRQGGYGYTF. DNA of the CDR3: TGCAGCGTTCGACAGGGAGGCTATGGCTACACCTTC.

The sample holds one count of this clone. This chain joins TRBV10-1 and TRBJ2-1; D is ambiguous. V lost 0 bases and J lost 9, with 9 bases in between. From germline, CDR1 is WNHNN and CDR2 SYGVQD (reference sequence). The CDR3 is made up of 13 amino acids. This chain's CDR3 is CASSESGSLEQFF. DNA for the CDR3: TGCGCCAGCAGTGAGTCGGGCAGTCTTGAGCAGTTCTTC.

The CDR3 region is CASSRQGLNTEAFF. The CDR3 nucleotides are TGTGCCAGTAGCCGACAGGGGCTGAACACTGAAGCTTTCTTT. The chain employs TRBV19 and TRBJ1-1, with 8 nucleotides matching TRBD1. CDR1 and CDR2 from the germline V gene are LNHDA and SQIVND (reference sequence). J lost 0 bases, V lost 6 bases, and 3 bases had no gene match. This CDR3 spans 14 amino acids. The full variable domain, in which reference TRBV19 and TRBJ1-1 provide the parts outside the CDR3, is DGGITQSPKYLFRKEGQNVTLSCEQNLNHDAMYWYRQDPGQGLRLIYYSQIVNDFQKGDIAEGYSVSREKKESFPLTVTSAQKNPTAFYLCASSRQGLNTEAFFGQGTRLTVV.

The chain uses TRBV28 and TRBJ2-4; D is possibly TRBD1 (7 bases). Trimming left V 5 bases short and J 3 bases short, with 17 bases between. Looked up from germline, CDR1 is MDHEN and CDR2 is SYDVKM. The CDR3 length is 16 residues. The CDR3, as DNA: TGTGCCAGCAGTCCCGCAATCCAGGGGGGCAAAAACATTCAGTACTTC. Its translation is CASSPAIQGGKNIQYF.

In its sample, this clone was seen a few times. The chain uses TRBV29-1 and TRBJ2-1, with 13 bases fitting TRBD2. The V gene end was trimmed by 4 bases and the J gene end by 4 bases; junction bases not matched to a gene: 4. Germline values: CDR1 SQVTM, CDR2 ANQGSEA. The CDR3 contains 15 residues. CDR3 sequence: CSVGGTSGKYNEQFF. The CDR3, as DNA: TGCAGCGTTGGAGGGACTAGCGGGAAATACAATGAGCAGTTCTTC.

CDR3: CASSYDRSSYNEQFF. The CDR3 DNA is TGTGCCAGCAGCTACGACAGGAGCTCCTACAATGAGCAGTTCTTC. The gene calls are TRBV5-4 and TRBJ2-1, with D maybe TRBD1 (6 bases). Germline-derived CDR1 and CDR2 are SGHNT and YYREEE (reference sequence). This CDR3 has 15 residues. V was shortened by 3 bases and J by 0 bases, with 10 bases between the two germline ends.

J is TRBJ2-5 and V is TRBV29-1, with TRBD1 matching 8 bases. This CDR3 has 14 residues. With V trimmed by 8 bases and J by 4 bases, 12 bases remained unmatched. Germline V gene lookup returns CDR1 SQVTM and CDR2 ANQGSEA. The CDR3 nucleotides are TGCAGCACCGGGACAGGCCCCGTAGGAGAGACCCAGTACTTC. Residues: CSTGTGPVGETQYF.

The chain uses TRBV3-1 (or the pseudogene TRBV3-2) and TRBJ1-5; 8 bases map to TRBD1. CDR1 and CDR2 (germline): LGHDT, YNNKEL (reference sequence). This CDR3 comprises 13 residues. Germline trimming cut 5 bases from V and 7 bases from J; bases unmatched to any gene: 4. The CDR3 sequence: CASSGTGGQPQHF. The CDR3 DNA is TGTGCCAGCAGCGGGACAGGCGGGCAGCCCCAGCATTTT.

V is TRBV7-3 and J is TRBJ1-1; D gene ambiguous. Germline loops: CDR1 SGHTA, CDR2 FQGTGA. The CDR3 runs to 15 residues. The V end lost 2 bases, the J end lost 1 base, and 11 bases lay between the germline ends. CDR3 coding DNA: TGTGCCAGCAGCTTAGTGCCAGAATCGAACACTGAAGCTTTCTTT. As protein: CASSLVPESNTEAFF.

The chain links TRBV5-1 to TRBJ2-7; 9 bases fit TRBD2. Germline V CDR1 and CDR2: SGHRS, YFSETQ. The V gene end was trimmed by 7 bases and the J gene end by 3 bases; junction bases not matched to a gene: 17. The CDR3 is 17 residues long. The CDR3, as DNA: TGCGCCAGCGTGGAAAGATTTGGGCTAGCGGGACTCTACGAGCAGTACTTC. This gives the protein CASVERFGLAGLYEQYF.

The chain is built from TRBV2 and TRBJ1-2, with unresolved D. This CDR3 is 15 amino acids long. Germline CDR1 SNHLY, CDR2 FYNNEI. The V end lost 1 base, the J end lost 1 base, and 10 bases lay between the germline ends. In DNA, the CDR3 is TGTGCCAGCAGTGAAGAAGAGAGTTTTAACTATGGCTACACCTTC. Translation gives CASSEEESFNYGYTF.

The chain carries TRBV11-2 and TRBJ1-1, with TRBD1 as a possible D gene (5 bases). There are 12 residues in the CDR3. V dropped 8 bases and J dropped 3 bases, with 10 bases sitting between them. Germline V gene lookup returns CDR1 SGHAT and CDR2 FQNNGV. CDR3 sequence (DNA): TGTGCCAGCCAGAGGGACTACACTGAAGCTTTCTTT. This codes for CASQRDYTEAFF. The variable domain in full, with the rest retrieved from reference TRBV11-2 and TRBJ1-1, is EAGVAQSPRYKIIEKRQSVAFWCNPISGHATLYWYQQILGQGPKLLIQFQNNGVVDDSQLPKDRFSAERLKGVDSTLKIQPAKLEDSAVYLCASQRDYTEAFFGQGTRLTVV.

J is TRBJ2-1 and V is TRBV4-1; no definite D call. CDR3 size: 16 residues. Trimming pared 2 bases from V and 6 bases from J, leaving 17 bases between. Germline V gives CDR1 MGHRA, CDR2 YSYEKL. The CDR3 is CASSQPMRRAGNEQFF. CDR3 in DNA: TGCGCCAGCAGCCAACCTATGCGTAGGGCTGGCAATGAGCAGTTCTTC.